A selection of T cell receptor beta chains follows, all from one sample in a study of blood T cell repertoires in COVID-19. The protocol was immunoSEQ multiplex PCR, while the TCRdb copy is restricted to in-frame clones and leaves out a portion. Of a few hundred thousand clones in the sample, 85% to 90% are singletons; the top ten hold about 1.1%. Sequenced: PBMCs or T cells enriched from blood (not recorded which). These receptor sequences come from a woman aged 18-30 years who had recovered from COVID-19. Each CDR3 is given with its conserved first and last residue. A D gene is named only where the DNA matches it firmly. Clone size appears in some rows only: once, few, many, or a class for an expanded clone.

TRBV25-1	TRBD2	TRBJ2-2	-	CASSEWTSASGELFF	TGTGCCAGCAGTGAATGGACTAGCGCTTCCGGGGAGCTGTTTTTT
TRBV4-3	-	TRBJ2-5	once	CASSYRAAAETQYF	TGCGCCAGCAGTTACAGGGCCGCGGCGGAGACCCAGTACTTC
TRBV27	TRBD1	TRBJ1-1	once	CASRDSLNTEAFF	TGTGCCAGCCGGGACAGCCTTAACACTGAAGCTTTCTTT
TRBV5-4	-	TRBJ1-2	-	CASSLAGGDGYTF	TGTGCCAGCAGCTTGGCCGGGGGAGATGGCTACACCTTC
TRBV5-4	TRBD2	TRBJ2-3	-	CASSLTSGGVTDTQYF	TGTGCCAGCAGCCTGACTAGCGGGGGGGTAACAGATACGCAGTATTTT
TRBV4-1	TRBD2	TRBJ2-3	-	CASSQEISGGGADTQYF	TGCGCCAGCAGCCAAGAGATTAGCGGGGGGGGAGCAGATACGCAGTATTTT
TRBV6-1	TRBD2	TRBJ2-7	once	CASSKGRAEQYF	TGTGCCAGCAGTAAGGGGAGGGCCGAGCAGTACTTC
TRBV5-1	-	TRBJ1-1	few	CASSSTRQRLGTEAFF	TGCGCCAGCAGCTCGACACGACAGCGCCTGGGCACTGAAGCTTTCTTT
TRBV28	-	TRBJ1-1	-	CASSLNAGGRNTEAFF	TGTGCCAGCAGTTTAAATGCGGGGGGACGGAACACTGAAGCTTTCTTT
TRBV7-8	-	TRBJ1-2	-	CASSRARRDSANYGYTF	TGTGCCAGCAGCCGAGCGCGCCGGGACTCAGCTAACTATGGCTACACCTTC
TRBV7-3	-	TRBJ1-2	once	CASSFRGHYGYTF	TGTGCCAGCAGCTTCCGCGGGCACTATGGCTACACCTTC
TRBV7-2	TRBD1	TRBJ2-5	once	CASSSGTGMETQYF	TGTGCCAGCAGCTCCGGGACAGGGATGGAGACCCAGTACTTC
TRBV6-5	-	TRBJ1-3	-	CASSISGSGNTIYF	TGTGCCAGCAGCATATCCGGCTCTGGAAACACCATATATTTT
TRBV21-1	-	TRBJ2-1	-	CASSKGPIWAYNEQFF	TGTGCCAGCAGCAAAGGGCCTATTTGGGCTTACAATGAGCAGTTCTTC
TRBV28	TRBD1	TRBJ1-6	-	CASSLVDRDNSPLHF	TGTGCCAGCAGTTTAGTAGACAGGGACAATTCACCCCTCCACTTT
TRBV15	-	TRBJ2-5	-	CATSRGPGNQETQYF	TGTGCCACCAGCAGGGGCCCAGGCAACCAAGAGACCCAGTACTTC
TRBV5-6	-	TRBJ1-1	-	CASSRGLGANTEAFF	TGTGCCAGCAGCCGAGGGTTGGGGGCGAACACTGAAGCTTTCTTT
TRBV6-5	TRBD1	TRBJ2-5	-	CASSFLDRQETQYF	TGTGCCAGCAGTTTCTTGGACAGGCAAGAGACCCAGTACTTC
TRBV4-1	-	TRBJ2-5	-	CASSQEAPQETQYF	TGCGCCAGCAGCCAAGAGGCCCCTCAAGAGACCCAGTACTTC
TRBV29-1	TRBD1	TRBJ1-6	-	CSVAGQGNSPLHF	TGCAGCGTTGCCGGACAGGGTAATTCACCCCTCCACTTT
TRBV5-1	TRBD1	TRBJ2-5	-	CASSPGTGAETQYF	TGCGCCAGCAGCCCGGGGACAGGGGCCGAGACCCAGTACTTC
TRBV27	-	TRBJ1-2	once	CASSLSTGYGSYTF	TGTGCCAGCAGTTTATCGACGGGGTATGGAAGCTACACCTTC
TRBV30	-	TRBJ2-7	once	CALEPGGPYEQYF	TGTGCCTTGGAACCAGGGGGGCCCTACGAGCAGTACTTC
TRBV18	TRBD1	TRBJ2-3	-	CASSPANPGQGLDTQYF	TGTGCCAGCTCACCTGCGAACCCGGGACAGGGGCTAGATACGCAGTATTTT
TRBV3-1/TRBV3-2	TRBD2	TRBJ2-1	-	CASSQDFPSGGFNEQFF	TGTGCCAGCAGCCAAGATTTCCCCAGCGGGGGATTCAATGAGCAGTTCTTC
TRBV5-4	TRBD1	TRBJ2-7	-	CASSLGGQGSYEQYF	TGTGCCAGCAGCTTGGGGGGACAGGGGTCCTACGAGCAGTACTTC
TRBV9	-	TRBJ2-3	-	CASSVTGTDTQYF	TGTGCCAGCAGCGTAACAGGCACAGATACGCAGTATTTT